There are a few counts of the clone carrying this T cell receptor beta chain. What it binds is not known. A read error may produce the germline difference seen at one junction end. This sample was included in a study of cytomegalovirus exposure and HLA in healthy donors. With 60 Vbeta and 13 Jbeta primers, the PCR was carried out. Here immunoSEQ multiplex PCR was the method, and the copy in TCRdb shows in-frame clones only, minus some. The table has about 140,000 clones, approximately 8.9% seen once. The study, taken as a whole, reports: A later analysis found common viral pathogens apparently linked to several of the most significant clusters. Clonal expansion was found to be greater in HLA-associated TCR beta chains than in equally common others in a later analysis. Three chains tied to CMV proved CMV antigen-specific in vitro.

The sequenced sample was PBMCs. The origin of this receptor is a woman aged 35 to 49 in good health and CMV-seropositive.

The DNA of the CDR3 is TGTGCCAGCAGCCCGAGACTCACCGGCGGTACGGTCTTC. This encodes CASSPRLTGGTVF. The chain joins TRBV7-2 to TRBJ2-1; D ambiguous. The length of the CDR3 is 13 residues. Germline V gene lookup returns CDR1 SGHTA and CDR2 FQGNSA.